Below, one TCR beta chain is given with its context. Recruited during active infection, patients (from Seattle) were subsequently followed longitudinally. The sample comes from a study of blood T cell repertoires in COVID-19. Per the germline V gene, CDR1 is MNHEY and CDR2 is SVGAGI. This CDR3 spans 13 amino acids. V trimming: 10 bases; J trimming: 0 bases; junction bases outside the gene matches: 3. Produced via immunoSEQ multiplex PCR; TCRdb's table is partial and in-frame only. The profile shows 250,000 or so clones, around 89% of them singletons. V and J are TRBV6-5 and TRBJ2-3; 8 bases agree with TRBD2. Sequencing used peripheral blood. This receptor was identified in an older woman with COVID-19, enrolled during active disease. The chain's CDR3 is CATGGASTDTQYF. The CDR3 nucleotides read TGTGCCACGGGAGGGGCGAGCACAGATACGCAGTATTTT.